This TCR beta chain was retrieved from a study of identical twins. Study-level points and caveats: An excess of low generation probability was shown by twin-shared out-of-frame alpha sequences. Beta clonotypes that were abundant in cord blood contained fewer insertions, a pattern absent from memory repertoires. The presence of invariant MAIT and iNKT cells could partly confound analyses of zero-insertion sequences.

Each CDR3 protein is one row after TCRdb ran MiXCR on the 5' RACE reads. The sample gives 640,000 or so distinct CDR3 sequences, roughly 6.2% of which show up once; around 1.7% is in the top ten. This clonotype was picked up many times. Its target is not known. Donors uniformly comprised healthy Caucasians. What was sequenced was naive T cells sorted from blood. The receptor was derived from a man younger than 35 in good health.

CDR3 in amino acids: CSARELESSGHAWNIQYF. For the CDR3, the DNA is TGCAGTGCTAGAGAGTTAGAAAGTAGCGGCCATGCCTGGAACATTCAGTACTTC. The chain carries TRBV20-1 and TRBJ2-4, with D perhaps matching TRBD2 (6 bases). Germline-derived CDR1 and CDR2 are DFQATT and SNEGSKA (reference sequence). CDR3 size: 18 residues. The V end was cut by 0 bases, the J end by 7 bases, with 25 bases between.